This T cell receptor beta chain is from a study of T cells after posttransplantation cyclophosphamide. General study points: Later blood repertoires were often dominated by clones from the donor CD8+ memory compartment.

Method: immunoSEQ multiplex PCR; TCRdb's copy keeps in-frame clones and lacks some. Here the sample spans 9,500 to 15,000 clones, approximately 81% being singletons. The CDR3 loop spans 18 amino acids. V was pared by 1 base and J by 1 base, with 17 bases between. Germline assignment: CDR1 SGHAT and CDR2 FQDESV (reference sequence). A word on this clone: Its target is unknown.

Methotrexate plus calcineurin inhibitor accompanied controls' myeloablative marrow transplants; sampling was 1 year later. This TCR derives from a young adult male patient who received an allogeneic stem cell transplant from an unrelated donor, was CMV-positive, and had acute GVHD only. Some T cells may arise from the graft donor. The sample was PBMCs, taken around 55 weeks after allogeneic stem cell transplant with calcineurin inhibitor and methotrexate. This rearrangement joins TRBV11-1 to TRBJ2-1, with D possibly matching TRBD1 (6 bases). CDR3 residues: CASSLGGLTRGSYNEQFF. In nucleotides, the CDR3 is TGTGCCAGCAGCTTAGGGGGGCTCACGAGGGGTTCCTACAATGAGCAGTTCTTC. Combining the CDR3 with reference TRBV11-1 and TRBJ2-1 gives the whole variable domain EAEVAQSPRYKITEKSQAVAFWCDPISGHATLYWYRQILGQGPELLVQFQDESVVDDSQLPKDRFSAERLKGVDSTLKIQPAELGDSAMYLCASSLGGLTRGSYNEQFFGPGTRLTVL.